This T cell receptor (beta chain) was found in a study of T cell responses to AZD1222 COVID-19 vaccine. The table came from immunoSEQ multiplex PCR; TCRdb's copy has only in-frame clones and leaves some out. Of about 120,000 clones listed, about 93% were seen once; the top ten hold approximately 5.1%. Doses given second, at about 4 or about 12 weeks, were pooled. Study-wide results and limits: Scientists sampled the repertoires only once the peak T cell response had passed. Once two AZD1222 doses were given, Spike-specific TCR breadth and depth went up.

Unmatched junction bases numbered 8, after V lost 5 bases and J lost 8 bases. Germline CDR1 reads SGHTA; CDR2 reads FQGNSA. The CDR3 covers 16 residues. This clone came up once. Antigen unknown. The source of this sequence is an adult who received the AZD1222 COVID-19 vaccine. Material: peripheral blood, obtained 28 days after the second AZD1222 dose. The chain uses TRBV7-2 and TRBJ2-1; 14 nucleotides line up with TRBD2. CDR3 protein: CASSTPTSGRAYEQFF. The DNA for the CDR3 is TGTGCCAGCAGCACTCCGACTAGCGGGAGGGCTTATGAGCAGTTCTTC.